This TCR beta chain was sequenced for a study of CD8 T cells in Susac syndrome. Sequencing targeted TCR beta in T cells from blood (CD8+ and CD4+). With random hexamers, about 0.5 to 1 ug RNA was reverse transcribed. A single record per CDR3 protein comes from TCRdb applying MiXCR to the immunoSEQ multiplex PCR reads. Of a few hundred thousand distinct CDR3 sequences listed, approximately 95% are singletons. This CDR3 is 15 amino acids long. CDR1 is SGHTA and CDR2 is FQGNSA in the germline V gene. With 4 bases removed from V and 3 bases from J, the gap between germline ends came to 14 bases. This receptor was obtained from a human donor with multiple sclerosis. This chain joins TRBV7-2 and TRBJ2-3; the D gene is possibly TRBD1 (6 bases). Sequencing used CD4+ T cells from PBMCs. The CDR3 DNA follows: TGTGCCAGCAGCTCGCCGGGACACGAGACAGATACGCAGTATTTT. As protein: CASSSPGHETDTQYF.